This T cell receptor beta chain is from a study of blood T cell repertoires in COVID-19. Overall study: The United States, Italy and Spain were the sources of the acute and convalescent COVID-19 samples. The cDNA or gDNA used as material had been derived from T cells, B-cell-depleted T cells, or PBMCs.

Profiled with immunoSEQ multiplex PCR; TCRdb holds only in-frame clones, not every one. The data show hundreds of thousands of clones, 90% seen once. V lost 0 bases and J lost 1; bases outside the gene matches: 2. The CDR3 loop spans 15 amino acids. Germline V gene sequence: CDR1 SGHRS, CDR2 YFSETQ. Enrolled during active infection, Seattle patients were then followed longitudinally. V usage is TRBV5-1 and J usage is TRBJ2-7, with 9 bases identical to TRBD1. The sample consisted of peripheral blood. The receptor was derived from a middle-aged woman with COVID-19, enrolled during active disease. CDR3 DNA sequence: TGCGCCAGCAGCTTGGGCGGACAGGGGTCCTACGAGCAGTACTTC. This codes for CASSLGGQGSYEQYF.